This T cell receptor (beta chain) came from a study of CD8+ T cells in alopecia areata. The CDR3 has 14 residues. The germline V gene has CDR1 SGHTA and CDR2 FQGNSA. Trimming removed 6 bases from V and 4 bases from J, with 13 bases in between. Comments on this clone: Its antigen is currently unknown.

General study points: Elevated clonality characterized lesional scalp relative to normal scalp, particularly in alopecia totalis/universalis. Persistence during tofacitinib was seen for many expanded lesional clones in scalp and blood. Association of baseline CD8+ expansion with response is uncertain owing to one nonresponder.

Regarding treatment: oral pan-JAK inhibitor, 5-10 mg twice daily. Lesional scalp punch biopsies and peripheral blood were collected from alopecia areata patients. Sequencing used cDNA as its template, made by extracting RNA and reverse transcribing it. The protocol was immunoSEQ multiplex PCR, while the TCRdb copy is restricted to in-frame clones and leaves out a portion. The sample contains approximately 300,000 clones, more than 45% of which appear only once. This TCR was recovered from a human donor with alopecia areata. Sequenced material: CD4+ T cells sorted from blood, taken at week 24, from a patient treated with tofacitinib. V usage is TRBV7-2 and J usage is TRBJ2-1; TRBD1 is a possible D gene (5 bases). DNA of the CDR3: TGTGCCAGCAGTCCGGACATGGGATACAATGAGCAGTTCTTC. Translated, it gives CASSPDMGYNEQFF.